This T cell receptor beta chain was retrieved from a study of radiation and T cells in renal cell carcinoma. Study-wide background: Nephrectomy followed 15 Gy stereotactic body radiation by 4 weeks.

TCRdb keeps only in-frame clones here, not all; method: immunoSEQ multiplex PCR. This sample has some 150,000 clones, with 88% found just once. The time point here: baseline pretreatment blood. Treatment indicated: 15 Gy SBRT to primary tumor, nephrectomy 4 weeks later. After SBRT, blood was collected at 2 and 4 weeks, plus baseline. The patient's renal cell carcinoma had clear cell pathology. CDR3 size: 17 residues. Study-wide results and limits: Top tumor clonotypes rose in blood 2 weeks post-radiation, then contracted.

This clone was seen a single time. Antigen unknown. The rearrangement joins TRBV21-1 to TRBJ1-4; the table's D call TRBD1 went unverified against the DNA. TRBV21-1 is shown as a pseudogene. This specimen was blood, taken from a patient whose treatment included radiotherapy and nephrectomy. The origin of this receptor is a woman aged 45 to 65 with renal cell carcinoma. CDR3 nucleotides: TGTGCCAGCAGCAAATGGGGGCCTCGACAGCCTAATGAAAAACTGTTTTTT. Protein: CASSKWGPRQPNEKLFF.